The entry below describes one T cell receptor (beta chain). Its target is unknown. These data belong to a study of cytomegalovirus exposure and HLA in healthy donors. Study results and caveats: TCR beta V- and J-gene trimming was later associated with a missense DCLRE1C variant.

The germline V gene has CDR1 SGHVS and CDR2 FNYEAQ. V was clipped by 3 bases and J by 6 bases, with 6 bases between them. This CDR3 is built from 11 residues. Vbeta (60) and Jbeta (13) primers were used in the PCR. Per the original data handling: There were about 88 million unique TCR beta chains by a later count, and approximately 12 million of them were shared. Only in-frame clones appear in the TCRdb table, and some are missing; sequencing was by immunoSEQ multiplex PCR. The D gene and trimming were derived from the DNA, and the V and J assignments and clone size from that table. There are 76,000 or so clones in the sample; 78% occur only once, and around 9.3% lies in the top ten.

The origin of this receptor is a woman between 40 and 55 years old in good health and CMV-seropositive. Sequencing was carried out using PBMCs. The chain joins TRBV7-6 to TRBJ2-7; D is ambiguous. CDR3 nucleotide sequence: TGTGCCAGCAGCTTGAGCTCCGAGCAGTACTTC. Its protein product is CASSLSSEQYF.